A selection of T cell receptor beta chains follows, all from one sample in a study of a mutant IDH1 vaccine in newly diagnosed glioma. Clones were sequenced by immunoSEQ multiplex PCR, and TCRdb holds only the in-frame ones, with some missing. Of about 54,000 clones listed, 70% to 90% are singletons. Specimen: PBMCs, collected from a glioma patient treated with radiotherapy, temozolomide or both. Receptors were obtained from a young man with glioma. The CDR3 runs from the conserved cysteine through the conserved F or W. Fields, in order: clone size, V gene, J gene, D gene, CDR3 DNA, CDR3 protein. D genes are given only for firm matches. A clone size is listed for some rows: how often the clone was seen (once, few, many), or a class if it is expanded.

abundance: NA
v_gene: TRBV7-9
j_gene: TRBJ2-2
d_gene: NA
CDR3nt: TGTGCCAGCAGCTTTAGGGGGGAAACCGGGGAGCTGTTTTTT
CDR3aa: CASSFRGETGELFF

abundance: NA
v_gene: TRBV19
j_gene: TRBJ2-3
d_gene: TRBD2
CDR3nt: TGTGCCAGTAGCCGGACTAGCGGGGGGGTACCGGGGTATTTT
CDR3aa: CASSRTSGGVPGYF

abundance: NA
v_gene: TRBV29-1
j_gene: TRBJ2-3
d_gene: TRBD1
CDR3nt: TGCAGCGTAAACCCCGGGACAGCGATATCGCAGTATTTT
CDR3aa: CSVNPGTAISQYF

abundance: NA
v_gene: TRBV9
j_gene: TRBJ2-6
d_gene: NA
CDR3nt: TGTGCCAGCAGCGTAGCAAGTTGGACTGCCGTCTCTGGGGCCAACGTCCTGACTTTC
CDR3aa: CASSVASWTAVSGANVLTF

abundance: NA
v_gene: TRBV7-9
j_gene: TRBJ2-1
d_gene: TRBD1
CDR3nt: TGTGCCAGCAGCTCCCCTGGGACAGGGGAAGGCTACAATGAGCAGTTCTTC
CDR3aa: CASSSPGTGEGYNEQFF

abundance: NA
v_gene: TRBV7-2
j_gene: TRBJ1-2
d_gene: NA
CDR3nt: TGTGCCAGCAGCTCCGGGGGCGCGAGGGGCTACACCTTC
CDR3aa: CASSSGGARGYTF

abundance: NA
v_gene: TRBV6-5
j_gene: TRBJ1-1
d_gene: NA
CDR3nt: TGTGCCAGCAGTTACGGTTCGGCAGGGATGAACACTGAAGCTTTCTTT
CDR3aa: CASSYGSAGMNTEAFF

abundance: NA
v_gene: TRBV5-1
j_gene: TRBJ2-2
d_gene: TRBD2
CDR3nt: TGCGCCAGCAGCTTAGCGGGGCCGAACACCGGGGAGCTGTTTTTT
CDR3aa: CASSLAGPNTGELFF

abundance: NA
v_gene: TRBV7-2
j_gene: TRBJ1-1
d_gene: NA
CDR3nt: TGTGCCAGCAGCTGGACAGTGAACACTGAAGCTTTCTTT
CDR3aa: CASSWTVNTEAFF

abundance: NA
v_gene: TRBV5-4
j_gene: TRBJ2-7
d_gene: TRBD2
CDR3nt: TGTGCCAGCACCAATAGCGGGAGGGCCACCTACGAGCAGTACTTC
CDR3aa: CASTNSGRATYEQYF

abundance: NA
v_gene: TRBV2
j_gene: TRBJ1-2
d_gene: TRBD1
CDR3nt: TGTGCCAGCAGTCTACCCAGGACAGGGTACATAGAAGGCTACACCTTC
CDR3aa: CASSLPRTGYIEGYTF

abundance: NA
v_gene: TRBV5-3
j_gene: TRBJ2-5
d_gene: NA
CDR3nt: TGTGCCAGAAGCTTGGAGGCAGGGGAAGAGACCCAGTACTTC
CDR3aa: CARSLEAGEETQYF

abundance: NA
v_gene: TRBV5-1
j_gene: TRBJ2-3
d_gene: NA
CDR3nt: TGCGCCAGCAGCGGGTCGGCTCCCTCAGATACGCAGTATTTT
CDR3aa: CASSGSAPSDTQYF

abundance: NA
v_gene: TRBV19
j_gene: TRBJ1-1
d_gene: NA
CDR3nt: TGTGCCAGTAGAGCGGGGGGGAACACTGAAGCTTTCTTT
CDR3aa: CASRAGGNTEAFF

abundance: NA
v_gene: TRBV19
j_gene: TRBJ2-6
d_gene: NA
CDR3nt: NA
CDR3aa: CASSGGSGRANVLTF

abundance: NA
v_gene: TRBV6-6
j_gene: TRBJ1-5
d_gene: NA
CDR3nt: TGTGCCAGCAGTTTTAGGTTTGGCAATCAGCCCCAGCATTTT
CDR3aa: CASSFRFGNQPQHF

abundance: NA
v_gene: TRBV29-1
j_gene: TRBJ2-5
d_gene: NA
CDR3nt: TGCAGCGGTGGGCACCGGGACCAGTACTTC
CDR3aa: CSGGHRDQYF

abundance: once
v_gene: TRBV4-3
j_gene: TRBJ1-1
d_gene: NA
CDR3nt: TGCGCCAGCAGCCTTCGTTCCATGAACACTGAAGCTTTCTTT
CDR3aa: CASSLRSMNTEAFF

abundance: NA
v_gene: TRBV15
j_gene: TRBJ1-1
d_gene: NA
CDR3nt: TGTGCCACCAGCAGAGATCTCGGGGGCCGGGACACTGAAGCTTTCTTT
CDR3aa: CATSRDLGGRDTEAFF

abundance: NA
v_gene: TRBV7-2
j_gene: TRBJ2-1
d_gene: TRBD1
CDR3nt: TGTGCCAGCAGCTCCCGGGACAGGGGAAGGTATGAGCAGTTCTTC
CDR3aa: CASSSRDRGRYEQFF

abundance: NA
v_gene: TRBV5-6
j_gene: TRBJ1-5
d_gene: NA
CDR3nt: TGTGCCAGCAGCTTACAGGGCGTCCTCAATCAGCCCCAGCATTTT
CDR3aa: CASSLQGVLNQPQHF

abundance: NA
v_gene: TRBV7-6
j_gene: TRBJ1-5
d_gene: NA
CDR3nt: TGTGCCAGCAGCCTAGACGCATATAGCAATCAGCCCCAGCATTTT
CDR3aa: CASSLDAYSNQPQHF

abundance: NA
v_gene: TRBV14
j_gene: TRBJ1-6
d_gene: NA
CDR3nt: TGTGCCAGCAGCAAAGAGGCTAGAAATAATTCACCCCTCCACTTT
CDR3aa: CASSKEARNNSPLHF

abundance: NA
v_gene: TRBV15
j_gene: TRBJ1-6
d_gene: NA
CDR3nt: TGTGCCACCAGCAGGACCCCCATGACGGGAGCGGGCTCACCCCTCCACTTT
CDR3aa: CATSRTPMTGAGSPLHF

abundance: once
v_gene: TRBV10-3
j_gene: TRBJ2-3
d_gene: NA
CDR3nt: TGTGCCATCAGTGTGGGGGAACTCCGCACAGATACGCAGTATTTT
CDR3aa: CAISVGELRTDTQYF

abundance: NA
v_gene: TRBV7-2
j_gene: TRBJ1-2
d_gene: NA
CDR3nt: TGTGCCAGCAGCCCCGGAGGGAGCTATGGCTACACCTTC
CDR3aa: CASSPGGSYGYTF

abundance: NA
v_gene: TRBV5-6
j_gene: TRBJ1-1
d_gene: NA
CDR3nt: TGTGCCAGCTGTCAGGTACTACAGGGTAAGACTGAAGCTTTCTTT
CDR3aa: CASCQVLQGKTEAFF

abundance: NA
v_gene: TRBV6-5
j_gene: TRBJ2-7
d_gene: NA
CDR3nt: TGTGCCAGCAGTGACTCTCCGGCAGGGACGAACGAGCAGTACTTC
CDR3aa: CASSDSPAGTNEQYF

abundance: NA
v_gene: TRBV7-9
j_gene: TRBJ1-4
d_gene: NA
CDR3nt: TGTGCCAGCAGTTCCACCAAGTTACGTCGCGGAGAAAAACTGTTTTTT
CDR3aa: CASSSTKLRRGEKLFF

abundance: NA
v_gene: TRBV4-1
j_gene: TRBJ2-5
d_gene: TRBD1
CDR3nt: TGCGCCAGCAGCCCGGCCCCGGGACAGGTAACCGAAGAGACCCAGTACTTC
CDR3aa: CASSPAPGQVTEETQYF

abundance: NA
v_gene: TRBV5-5
j_gene: TRBJ1-2
d_gene: NA
CDR3nt: TGTGCCAGCAGCTTGGGCAGGGCCCCCTATGGCTACACCTTC
CDR3aa: CASSLGRAPYGYTF

abundance: NA
v_gene: TRBV9
j_gene: TRBJ1-1
d_gene: NA
CDR3nt: TGTGCCAGCGGGCGGGACTACCGGGAAGCTTTCTTT
CDR3aa: CASGRDYREAFF

abundance: NA
v_gene: TRBV25-1
j_gene: TRBJ1-2
d_gene: NA
CDR3nt: TGTGCCAGCAGTGAAGACAGAAAGGCTAACTATGGCTACACCTTC
CDR3aa: CASSEDRKANYGYTF

abundance: NA
v_gene: TRBV6-1
j_gene: TRBJ2-7
d_gene: NA
CDR3nt: TGTGCCAGCTCCATGACTAGCTCCTACGAGCAGTACTTC
CDR3aa: CASSMTSSYEQYF

abundance: NA
v_gene: TRBV7-2
j_gene: TRBJ1-1
d_gene: NA
CDR3nt: TGTGCCAGCAGCTTGGACAGACCGACTTACACTGAAGCTTTCTTT
CDR3aa: CASSLDRPTYTEAFF

abundance: NA
v_gene: TRBV6-6
j_gene: TRBJ1-2
d_gene: NA
CDR3nt: TGTGCCAGCAGTTACCCCCGTAACTATGGCTACACCTTC
CDR3aa: CASSYPRNYGYTF

abundance: NA
v_gene: TRBV27
j_gene: TRBJ1-1
d_gene: NA
CDR3nt: TGTGCCAGCAGTAGTTCTCACGCTTACAACACTGAAGCTTTCTTT
CDR3aa: CASSSSHAYNTEAFF

abundance: NA
v_gene: TRBV9
j_gene: TRBJ1-6
d_gene: TRBD1
CDR3nt: TGTGCCAGCAGCGTAGCGGACAGGGGGGTCTATAATTCACCCCTCCACTTT
CDR3aa: CASSVADRGVYNSPLHF

abundance: NA
v_gene: TRBV29-1
j_gene: TRBJ2-2
d_gene: NA
CDR3nt: TGCAGCGTTGATAGGCGGGACACGAACACCGGGGAGCTGTTTTTT
CDR3aa: CSVDRRDTNTGELFF

abundance: NA
v_gene: TRBV9
j_gene: TRBJ1-1
d_gene: NA
CDR3nt: TGTGCCAGCAGCCCCATGGAGTGGGGGAACACTGAAGCTTTCTTT
CDR3aa: CASSPMEWGNTEAFF

abundance: NA
v_gene: TRBV5-1
j_gene: TRBJ2-1
d_gene: NA
CDR3nt: TGCGCCAGCAGCTTGGGGAACAATGAGCAGTTCTTC
CDR3aa: CASSLGNNEQFF

abundance: NA
v_gene: TRBV7-9
j_gene: TRBJ1-2
d_gene: NA
CDR3nt: TGTGCCAGCAGCCCCACATCAGGCTATGGCTACACCTTC
CDR3aa: CASSPTSGYGYTF

abundance: NA
v_gene: TRBV19
j_gene: TRBJ1-5
d_gene: NA
CDR3nt: TGTGCCAGTAGTATAGACAGGGGCCGCCCTAGCAATCAGCCCCAGCATTTT
CDR3aa: CASSIDRGRPSNQPQHF

abundance: few
v_gene: TRBV18
j_gene: TRBJ1-1
d_gene: NA
CDR3nt: TGTGCCAGCTCACCCGACCTGAACACTGAAGCTTTCTTT
CDR3aa: CASSPDLNTEAFF

abundance: few
v_gene: TRBV6-5
j_gene: TRBJ2-2
d_gene: NA
CDR3nt: TGTGCCAGCAGTTACGGTGGGAGTTACGGGGAGCTGTTTTTT
CDR3aa: CASSYGGSYGELFF

abundance: NA
v_gene: TRBV5-6
j_gene: TRBJ2-7
d_gene: NA
CDR3nt: TGTGCCAGCAGCGGTGGGGGGGCCCCCTACGAGCAGTACTTC
CDR3aa: CASSGGGAPYEQYF

abundance: NA
v_gene: TRBV5-4
j_gene: TRBJ2-7
d_gene: TRBD1
CDR3nt: TGTGCCAGCAGCTTAGGGACAGGGGGTCCCTACGAGCAGTACTTC
CDR3aa: CASSLGTGGPYEQYF

abundance: NA
v_gene: TRBV7-9
j_gene: TRBJ2-1
d_gene: NA
CDR3nt: TGTGCCAGCAGCTTCTACAATGAGCAGTTCTTC
CDR3aa: CASSFYNEQFF